This entry lists 28 T cell receptor beta chains sequenced from one sample in a study of blood T cells in healthy people across ages. The authors ran a second PCR of about 6 to 12 cycles using a sample-barcoded 5' primer and a J-beta primer mix. MiXCR, run by TCRdb on the 5' RACE reads, gives a single entry per CDR3 protein. The sample shows hundreds of thousands of distinct CDR3 sequences, about 48% of them seen only once. Specimen: blood. All receptors derive from a man between 25 and 39 years old in good health.

This clonotype was counted a single time. This chain links TRBV7-2 with TRBJ1-5; D unclear. Germline V gene data show CDR1 as SGHTA and CDR2 as FQGNSA. V lost 1 base to trimming and J lost 1 base, with 8 bases between them. The length of the CDR3 is 15 residues. CDR3 DNA sequence: TGTGCCAGCAGCTTAGTGGCCAGAAGCAATCAGCCCCAGCATTTT. Encoded protein: CASSLVARSNQPQHF.

The J gene is TRBJ2-7, the V gene TRBV7-2, with TRBD1 matching over 9 bases. The CDR3 has 15 amino acids. In germline, CDR1 is SGHTA, CDR2 FQGNSA. The ends lost 4 bases at V and 4 bases at J; junction bases unmatched: 8. CDR3 in amino acids: CASSSNRGRLYEQYF. DNA for the CDR3: TGTGCCAGCAGCTCTAACAGGGGGCGCCTGTACGAGCAGTACTTC.

The chain uses TRBV6-5 and TRBJ1-6; D is uncertain. The CDR3 sequence is 14 residues long. CDR1 and CDR2 from the germline V gene are MNHEY and SVGAGI. Trimming shortened V by 4 bases and J by 10 bases, and 14 bases separated the two germline ends. CDR3 nucleotides: TGTGCCAGCAGTTCTCCAGAGCGGAGGTCACCCCTCCACTTT. Its translation is CASSSPERRSPLHF.

This rearrangement joins TRBV5-1 to TRBJ2-1; D gene ambiguous. The germline V and J ends were trimmed by 1 base and 0 bases, with 8 bases remaining between them. Germline lookup yields CDR1 SGHRS and CDR2 YFSETQ. The CDR3 has 15 residues. CDR3 DNA: TGCGCCAGCAGCTTGTGGGATAGCTCCTACAATGAGCAGTTCTTC. This gives the protein CASSLWDSSYNEQFF.

The chain is built from TRBV28 and TRBJ2-3; the D gene is possibly TRBD2 (6 bases). Germline assignment: CDR1 MDHEN and CDR2 SYDVKM. Trimming removed 9 bases at V and 6 bases at J, with 22 bases between. The CDR3 runs to 15 residues. CDR3 region: CARPGTRKRMDTQYF. CDR3 nucleotide sequence: TGTGCCAGACCCGGGACTCGAAAACGGATGGATACGCAGTATTTT.

The CDR3 sequence is CATGQVQGNQPQHF. CDR3 DNA: TGTGCCACCGGCCAGGTCCAGGGCAATCAGCCCCAGCATTTT. The chain employs TRBV24-1 and TRBJ1-5; D remains ambiguous. V gave up 9 bases and J gave up 2 bases, with 13 bases separating them. The CDR3 runs to 14 residues. The germline V gene encodes CDR1 KGHDR and CDR2 SFDVKD.

The V gene is TRBV4-3, the J gene TRBJ2-1, with TRBD2 matching over 10 bases. The CDR3 consists of 15 residues. Germline V gene data show CDR1 as LGHNA and CDR2 as YSLEER. V lost 0 bases to trimming and J lost 6 bases; unmatched junction nucleotides: 2. The CDR3 reads CASSQELAGFNEQFF. The CDR3 bases are TGCGCCAGCAGCCAAGAACTAGCGGGGTTCAATGAGCAGTTCTTC.

This clonotype was recorded a few times. J is TRBJ2-1 and V is TRBV14; 7 bases fit TRBD1. Germline V CDR1 and CDR2: SGHDN, FVKESK. V lost 0 bases and J lost 13; bases outside the gene matches: 6. The CDR3 consists of 13 residues. CDR3 region: CASSQDRQGLQFF. DNA for the CDR3: TGTGCCAGCAGCCAAGATCGACAGGGTCTACAGTTCTTC.

The table lists this clonotype with a few counts. This chain joins TRBV2 and TRBJ1-5, with D maybe TRBD1 (5 bases). The CDR3 covers 12 residues. V gave up 6 bases and J gave up 4 bases, with 7 bases separating them. Germline V gene lookup returns CDR1 SNHLY and CDR2 FYNNEI. The CDR3: CASRQANQPQHF. Here the CDR3 DNA reads TGTGCCAGCAGACAGGCTAATCAGCCCCAGCATTTT.

The table lists this clonotype with a few counts. The chain combines TRBV20-1 with TRBJ2-5, with D maybe TRBD2 (5 bases). V was shortened by 0 bases and J by 7 bases, with 15 bases between the two germline ends. Germline assignment: CDR1 DFQATT and CDR2 SNEGSKA (reference sequence). The CDR3 is 14 residues long. The CDR3 nucleotides are TGCAGTGCTAGAGATAGTGAGGGCACCGGGACCCAGTACTTC. This translates into CSARDSEGTGTQYF.

V is TRBV6-6 and J is TRBJ2-3, with D hard to call. Trimming cost V 4 bases and J 2 bases, with 10 bases left between them. Germline V gene sequence: CDR1 MNHNY, CDR2 SVGAGI (reference sequence). This CDR3 is 14 amino acids long. The CDR3 nucleotides read TGTGCCAGCAGTTCCCCTGGTAACACAGATACGCAGTATTTT. Translation gives CASSSPGNTDTQYF.

This chain uses TRBV7-2 with TRBJ2-3; D unclear. V was trimmed by 10 bases and J by 2 bases, leaving 10 bases between them. CDR1 and CDR2 (germline): SGHTA, FQGNSA. CDR3 size: 12 residues. DNA of the CDR3: TGTGCCATCGTCACCTCCACAGATACGCAGTATTTT. Amino acid sequence: CAIVTSTDTQYF.

This chain connects TRBV9 to TRBJ2-7, with 10 bases aligning to TRBD1. The CDR3 is 16 amino acids. From germline, CDR1 is SGDLS and CDR2 YYNGEE. Unmatched junction bases numbered 4, after V lost 0 bases and J lost 1 base. The CDR3 here is CASSVEGQGLSYEQYF. In nucleotides, the CDR3 is TGTGCCAGCAGCGTAGAGGGACAGGGGTTGTCCTACGAGCAGTACTTC.

This clonotype turned up a few times. The chain links TRBV4-1 to TRBJ1-5; weak D call: TRBD1 (5 bases). The CDR3 totals 17 residues. Trimming took 2 bases from V and 1 from J, leaving 15 bases between them. CDR1 is MGHRA and CDR2 is YSYEKL in the germline V gene. The CDR3: CASSQSAGGESNQPQHF. In nucleotides, the CDR3 is TGCGCCAGCAGCCAATCGGCGGGAGGGGAAAGCAATCAGCCCCAGCATTTT.

This clonotype was detected ten times or more. The J gene is TRBJ2-7, the V gene TRBV11-2; D gene unclear. The V gene lost 0 bases and the J gene lost 6 bases, with 12 bases spanning the gap. Germline assignment: CDR1 SGHAT and CDR2 FQNNGV. This CDR3 is built from 14 residues. The chain's CDR3 is CASSLDPGTAEQYF. DNA of the CDR3: TGTGCCAGCAGCTTAGATCCCGGCACCGCCGAGCAGTACTTC.

The chain couples TRBV7-2 to TRBJ2-7; TRBD1 matches at 8 bases. The J call is in doubt because the DNA end fits TRBJ2-5 better. Germline CDR1 and CDR2: SGHTA and FQGNSA. This CDR3 is built from 15 residues. The CDR3 region has the DNA TGTGCCAGCAGCGACAGGGGACAGTCTTTCGAGACCCAGTACTTC. Amino acid sequence: CASSDRGQSFETQYF.

The chain uses TRBV7-3 and TRBJ2-1; 9 bases agree with TRBD2. The trim removed 2 bases at V and 5 bases at J, leaving 4 bases unmatched. The CDR3 covers 15 residues. From germline, CDR1 is SGHTA and CDR2 FQGTGA. The CDR3 sequence is CASSLFSGGNNEQFF. For the CDR3, the DNA is TGTGCCAGCAGCTTATTTAGCGGGGGCAACAATGAGCAGTTCTTC.

V gene TRBV7-2 combines with J gene TRBJ2-3, with TRBD2 matching over 9 bases. CDR1 is SGHTA, CDR2 FQGNSA, per germline. V lost 2 bases, J lost 4 bases, and 7 bases stayed unmatched. The CDR3 totals 16 residues. The CDR3 sequence: CASSLYGGGASDTQYF. CDR3 bases: TGTGCCAGCAGCTTATACGGCGGGGGGGCATCAGATACGCAGTATTTT.

This clonotype has just a few counts. This rearrangement joins TRBV7-2 to TRBJ2-1; D call uncertain. Trimming shortened V by 5 bases and J by 7 bases, and 15 bases separated the two germline ends. The CDR3 length is 14 residues. CDR1 is SGHTA and CDR2 is FQGNSA in the germline V gene. CDR3 region: CASSAGSHMNEQFF. For the CDR3, the DNA is TGTGCCAGCAGCGCCGGGTCGCATATGAATGAGCAGTTCTTC.

The chain carries TRBV21-1 and TRBJ2-1. TRBV21-1 is reported as a pseudogene. The CDR3 contains 16 residues. The CDR3 here is CASNLGDNQAYNEQFF. CDR3 coding DNA: TGTGCCAGCAATCTCGGAGACAATCAGGCCTACAATGAGCAGTTCTTC.

This clonotype was seen a few times. The chain carries TRBV5-1 and TRBJ2-7; D unclear. The V end lost 0 bases, the J end lost 0 bases, and 10 bases lay between the germline ends. The CDR3 covers 15 residues. CDR1 and CDR2 (germline): SGHRS, YFSETQ. The CDR3 region is CASSLEPGSSYEQYF. The CDR3 region has the DNA TGCGCCAGCAGCTTGGAACCTGGAAGCTCCTACGAGCAGTACTTC.

The chain couples TRBV7-2 to TRBJ2-3; 11 positions match TRBD2. The CDR3 consists of 18 residues. Germline CDR1 is SGHTA and CDR2 is FQGNSA. The V gene end was trimmed by 2 bases and the J gene end by 2 bases; junction bases not matched to a gene: 9. The CDR3 DNA follows: TGTGCCAGCAGCTTAATAAGCCTAGCGGGGGGTGCCACAGATACGCAGTATTTT. It encodes CASSLISLAGGATDTQYF.

CDR3 DNA sequence: TGTGCCAGCAGCCCCGACAGAACATTCGGCTACACCTTC. The encoded protein is CASSPDRTFGYTF. The V call is TRBV27, the J call TRBJ1-2; perhaps TRBD1 as D (5 bases). This CDR3 has 13 amino acids. With 6 bases removed from V and 8 bases from J, the gap between germline ends came to 16 bases. CDR1 and CDR2 (germline): MNHEY, SMNVEV (reference sequence).

V is TRBV5-1 and J is TRBJ2-7; 8 bases line up with TRBD1. The CDR3 has 14 amino acids. Germline lookup yields CDR1 SGHRS and CDR2 YFSETQ. V shed 3 bases, J shed 2 bases, and the junction held 4 bases outside the gene matches. The CDR3 region is CASSSGQATYEQYF. The CDR3 DNA sequence: TGCGCCAGCAGCTCGGGACAGGCTACCTACGAGCAGTACTTC.

This clonotype showed up just a few times. In DNA, the CDR3 is TGCAGTGCCGACACCTCCGGACTGGATTACCATTTTAGCACAGATACGCAGTATTTT. This translates into CSADTSGLDYHFSTDTQYF. The rearrangement joins TRBV20-1 to TRBJ2-3, with D possibly matching TRBD2 (5 bases). The CDR3 covers 19 residues. V dropped 6 bases and J dropped 0 bases, with 28 bases sitting between them. Germline V gene lookup returns CDR1 DFQATT and CDR2 SNEGSKA (reference sequence).

The gene calls are TRBV6-1 and TRBJ1-1; no clear D gene. The germline V gene encodes CDR1 MNHNS and CDR2 SASEGT. The V gene lost 3 bases and the J gene lost 0 bases, with 8 bases spanning the gap. The CDR3 consists of 14 residues. CDR3 protein: CASSDTSMNTEAFF. The CDR3 nucleotides are TGTGCCAGCAGTGACACTTCGATGAACACTGAAGCTTTCTTT.

This clonotype occurred a few times. CDR3 nucleotide sequence: TGTGCCAGCAGCCATAGGATGAGCGACCGAATCTCCTACAATGAGCAGTTCTTC. As protein: CASSHRMSDRISYNEQFF. The chain carries TRBV11-2 and TRBJ2-1; D uncertain. CDR3 size: 18 residues. The ends were cut back, 5 bases at V and 0 bases at J, with 20 bases in the middle. Germline CDR1 is SGHAT and CDR2 is FQNNGV.

This clonotype came up a few times. The chain recombines TRBV20-1 with TRBJ2-7; 12 nucleotides line up with TRBD2. V was pared by 0 bases and J by 3 bases, with 3 bases of the junction left unmatched. The CDR3 is 15 residues long. From germline, CDR1 is DFQATT and CDR2 SNEGSKA (reference sequence). CDR3 residues: CSARDLAGGLYEQYF. CDR3 nucleotide sequence: TGCAGTGCTAGAGATCTAGCGGGGGGGCTCTACGAGCAGTACTTC.